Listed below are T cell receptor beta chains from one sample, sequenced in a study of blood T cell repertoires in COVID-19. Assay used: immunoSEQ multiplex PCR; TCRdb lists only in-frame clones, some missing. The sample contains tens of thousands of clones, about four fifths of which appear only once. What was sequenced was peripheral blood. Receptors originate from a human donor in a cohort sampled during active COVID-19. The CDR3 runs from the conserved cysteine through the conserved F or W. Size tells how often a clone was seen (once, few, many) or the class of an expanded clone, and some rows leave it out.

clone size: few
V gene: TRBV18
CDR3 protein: CASSPQGWEGLYEQYF

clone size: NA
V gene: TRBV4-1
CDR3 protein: CASSQALPASYEQYF

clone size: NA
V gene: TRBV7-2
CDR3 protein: CASSSRVANYGYTF

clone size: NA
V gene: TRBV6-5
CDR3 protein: CASTEIDRGNSPLHF

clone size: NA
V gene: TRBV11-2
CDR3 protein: CASGRYTGELFF

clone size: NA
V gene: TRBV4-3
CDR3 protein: CASSQTGREWQFF

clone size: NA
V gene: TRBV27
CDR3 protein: CASSRIPRGGGANVLTF

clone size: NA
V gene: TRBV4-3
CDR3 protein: CASSHHRGTNEKLFF

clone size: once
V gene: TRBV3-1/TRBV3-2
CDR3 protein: CASSPYGQGAQPQHF

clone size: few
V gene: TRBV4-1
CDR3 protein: CASSREAGENEQFF

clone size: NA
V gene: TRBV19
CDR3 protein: CASSRGDRGGEAFF

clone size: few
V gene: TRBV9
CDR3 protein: CASSVTGQPTRGQFF

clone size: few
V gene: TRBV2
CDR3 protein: CASSVSGSVADTQYF

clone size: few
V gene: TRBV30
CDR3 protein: CAWSGTGIQQREKLFF

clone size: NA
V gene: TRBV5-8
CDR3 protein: CASSYREGQPQHF

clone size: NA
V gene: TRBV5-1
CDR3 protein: CASSLGQGITEAFF

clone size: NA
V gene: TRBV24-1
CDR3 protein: CATSGLAGGAYNEQFF

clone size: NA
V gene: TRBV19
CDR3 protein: CASRISGSPANTGELFF

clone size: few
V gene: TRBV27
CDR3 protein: CASSPGQGTRYTF

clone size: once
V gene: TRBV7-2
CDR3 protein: CASSYRGGTISPLHF

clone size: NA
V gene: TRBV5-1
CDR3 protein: CASSLGLAGGPGAEQYF

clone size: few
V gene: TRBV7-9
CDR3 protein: CASSPDRGSSYEQYF

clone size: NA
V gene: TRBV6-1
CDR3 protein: CASSEAPGFAQPQHF

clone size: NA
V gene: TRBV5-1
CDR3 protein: CASSPDGTGRTGELFF

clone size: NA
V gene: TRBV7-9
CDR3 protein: CASSLPGQTYGYTF

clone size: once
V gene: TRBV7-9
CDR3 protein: CATNSLRGGAADTQYF

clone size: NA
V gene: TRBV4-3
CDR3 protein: CASSQTIDNEQFF

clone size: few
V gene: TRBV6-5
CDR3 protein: CASSQKRDTIYF

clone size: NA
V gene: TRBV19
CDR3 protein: CASSKTSGGPTDTQYF

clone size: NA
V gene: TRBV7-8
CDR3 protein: CASSRGAPGQGIAEQFF

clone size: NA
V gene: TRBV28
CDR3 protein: CASSFRGGYGYTF

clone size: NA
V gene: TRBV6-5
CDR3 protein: CASRPDRTANYGYTF

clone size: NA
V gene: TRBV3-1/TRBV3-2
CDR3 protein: CASSLGGVTYEQYF

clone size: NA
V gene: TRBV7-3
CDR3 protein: CASSERNEQFF

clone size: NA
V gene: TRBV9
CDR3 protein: CASRSVGEGTEAFF

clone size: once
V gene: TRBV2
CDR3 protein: CASSGQGAGATGELFF

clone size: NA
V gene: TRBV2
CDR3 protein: CASSQYLSGNTIYF

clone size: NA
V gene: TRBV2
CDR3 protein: CASRPLGLQYGYTF

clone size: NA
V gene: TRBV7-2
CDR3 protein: CASSSLAGVVETQYF

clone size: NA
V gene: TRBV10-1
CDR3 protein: CASSESGLAGYNEQFF

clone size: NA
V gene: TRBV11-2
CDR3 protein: CASSLAGGLNEQFF

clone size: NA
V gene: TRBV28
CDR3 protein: CASSFSGGGSPLHF

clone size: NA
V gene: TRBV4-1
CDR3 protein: CASSQESQLAGGTYEQYF

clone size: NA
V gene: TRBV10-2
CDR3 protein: CASSEAGYSKFF

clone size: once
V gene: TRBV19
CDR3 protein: CASSPLGGLAGGTRELFF

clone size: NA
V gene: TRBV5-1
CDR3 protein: CASSLNAVVTEEQFF

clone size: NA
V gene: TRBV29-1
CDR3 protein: CSVEVTGGLQETQYF

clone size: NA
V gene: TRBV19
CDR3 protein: CASNEDRVNTEAFF

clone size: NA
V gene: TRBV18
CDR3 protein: CASSPGTGGGYGYTF

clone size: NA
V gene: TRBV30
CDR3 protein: CAWSVTGGLSGNTIYF